Included here is one T cell receptor (beta chain) sequence, with context. Antigen specificity is unknown. This table comes from immunoSEQ multiplex PCR, and its TCRdb copy is limited to in-frame clones, with some not included. The sample has about 89,000 clones; approximately 92% are singletons. This record belongs to a study of graft-versus-host responses after intestinal transplantation. At the level of the study: Transplantation in recipients was multivisceral, liver-intestinal, or isolated intestinal. All of the recipients had induction that used anti-thymocyte globulin, then tacrolimus and steroids for 2 to 3 years.

CDR3 length: 15 residues. The V gene's germline CDR1 is GTSNPN and CDR2 SVGIG (reference sequence). The V gene lost 0 bases and the J gene lost 0 bases, with 9 bases spanning the gap. Study findings and constraints: Some GvH clones appeared in ileal mucosa or blood before recipient bone marrow.

This TCR derives from a human donor who received an intestinal transplant. Sample: unstimulated CD4+ T cells sorted from spleen or lymph node cells, taken before intestinal transplant. The chain employs TRBV30 and TRBJ2-4; TRBD1 might be the D (6 bases). CDR3 sequence reads: CAWSVTGRAKNIQYF. The CDR3 DNA reads TGTGCCTGGAGTGTAACAGGGCGAGCCAAAAACATTCAGTACTTC. The full variable domain, in which reference TRBV30 and TRBJ2-4 provide the parts outside the CDR3, is SQTIHQWPATLVQPVGSPLSLECTVEGTSNPNLYWYRQAAGRGLQLLFYSVGIGQISSEVPQNLSASRPQDRQFILSSKKLLLSDSGFYLCAWSVTGRAKNIQYFGAGTRLSVL.